This TCR beta chain came from a study of human T cells and chemical hapten exposure. Study context: Weekly diphenylcyclopropenone doses were given to patients' scalps across the roughly 25-week study.

Trimming took 4 bases from V and 3 from J, leaving 8 bases between them. The CDR3 contains 13 residues. Germline V gives CDR1 SNHLY, CDR2 FYNNEI. This clonotype was seen a few times. Its specificity is unknown. Methods used by the authors: TCRs per sample had a median of around 100,000 and ranged from roughly 23,224 to 700,000. TCRdb re-derived calls from the RACE reads in MiXCR, one entry per CDR3 protein. V and J calls and clone size were set by TCRdb, not the authors. The sample includes tens of thousands of distinct CDR3 sequences, about 10% seen only once; the top ten take 4% to 5%. Indicated time point: patch test 1, 2 weeks after DPC sensitization. Specified treatment: therapeutic diphenylcyclopropenone sensitization with weekly scalp DPC. Study-wide results and limits: Expanded TCRs made up significantly more big CDR3 similarity clusters than controls did.

The receptor's source is a woman between 45 and 65 years old with alopecia areata. Some clones in this sample may be carry-over from other donors' samples. Sequences were derived from whole blood, sampled in connection with sensitization to the hapten diphenylcyclopropenone (DPC). The chain combines TRBV2 with TRBJ2-3; D gene unclear. The CDR3 sequence is CASSAAETDTQYF. CDR3 DNA sequence: TGTGCCAGCAGTGCGGCGGAGACAGATACGCAGTATTTT.